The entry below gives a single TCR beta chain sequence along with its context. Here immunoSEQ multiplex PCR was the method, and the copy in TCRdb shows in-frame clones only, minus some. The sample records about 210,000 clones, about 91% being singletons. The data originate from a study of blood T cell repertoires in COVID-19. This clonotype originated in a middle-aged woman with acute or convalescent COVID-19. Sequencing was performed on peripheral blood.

The DNA of the CDR3 is TGCGCCAGCAGCTCCCAGGGTGGCAATCAGCCCCAGCATTTT. It encodes CASSSQGGNQPQHF. This sequence joins TRBV5-1 and TRBJ1-5; TRBD1 might be the D (5 bases). The V and J ends lost 3 bases and 2 bases respectively, with 9 bases between them. Germline CDR1 reads SGHRS; CDR2 reads YFSETQ. CDR3 length: 14 amino acids.